These 6 T cell receptor beta chains were all obtained from the same sample, sequenced in a study of CD8+ T cells in alopecia areata. As the sequencing template, cDNA was produced by extracting RNA and reverse transcribing it. TCRdb's copy holds only in-frame clones and misses some; the assay was immunoSEQ multiplex PCR. The data show about 200,000 clones, 50% to 60% seen once. The source was CD4+ T cells sorted from blood, collected at week 0. These receptors were taken from a human donor with alopecia areata.

This clone was picked up a small number of times. V gene TRBV7-9 combines with J gene TRBJ1-5; D ambiguous. The CDR3 runs to 13 residues. V lost 2 bases and J lost 3, with 5 bases in between. Germline lookup yields CDR1 SEHNR and CDR2 FQNEAQ (reference sequence). The CDR3 spells CASSLFTNQPQHF. CDR3 coding DNA: TGTGCCAGCAGCTTATTCACCAATCAGCCCCAGCATTTT.

This clone was seen more than once but under ten times. J is TRBJ2-1 and V is TRBV2; tentatively, D is TRBD1 (6 bases). The CDR3 length is 12 residues. Germline lookup yields CDR1 SNHLY and CDR2 FYNNEI. With 3 bases removed from V and 16 bases from J, the gap between germline ends came to 16 bases. The CDR3 DNA sequence: TGTGCCAGCAGTGATCAACAGGGTCGCCTCTTCTTC. It translates to CASSDQQGRLFF. Looking up the rest from reference TRBV2 and TRBJ2-1 gives the full variable domain: EPEVTQTPSHQVTQMGQEVILRCVPISNHLYFYWYRQILGQKVEFLVSFYNNEISEKSEIFDDQFSVERPDGSNFTLKIRSTKLEDSAMYFCASSDQQGRLFFGPGTRLTVL.

This clone was recorded once. This chain's CDR3 is CASSLFSPPRAYGYTF. DNA of the CDR3: TGTGCCAGCAGTTTATTCTCCCCCCCCAGGGCCTATGGCTACACCTTC. J is TRBJ1-2 and V is TRBV27, with D maybe TRBD1 (5 bases). Trimming took off 1 base at V and 4 bases at J, with 16 bases between the two ends. Germline V gene sequence: CDR1 MNHEY, CDR2 SMNVEV (reference sequence). There are 16 residues in the CDR3.

The genes are TRBV11-2 and TRBJ2-2; TRBD1 agrees at 8 bases. The CDR3 spans 16 residues. V dropped 5 bases and J dropped 2; count of bases not matched to a gene: 7. Germline assignment: CDR1 SGHAT and CDR2 FQNNGV. CDR3 bases: TGTGCCAGCAGCCGGACAGGGACGGTTAACACCGGGGAGCTGTTTTTT. Translated, it gives CASSRTGTVNTGELFF.

Notes on this clone: Other DNA sequences of this sample code for an identical CDR3. CDR3 amino acids: CAWGGTGELFF. The CDR3 region has the DNA TGTGCCTGGGGGGGCACCGGGGAGCTGTTTTTT. The chain has TRBV30 and TRBJ2-2; possibly TRBD1 or TRBD2 for D (5 bases each). Germline lookup yields CDR1 GTSNPN and CDR2 SVGIG (reference sequence). The CDR3 is made up of 11 amino acids. Trimming removed 5 bases from V and 4 bases from J, with 5 bases in between.

The rearrangement joins TRBV4-1 to TRBJ1-1, with D uncertain. The V end was cut by 4 bases, the J end by 4 bases, with 19 bases between. The CDR3 contains 16 residues. Per germline, CDR1 MGHRA and CDR2 YSYEKL. DNA of the CDR3: TGCGCCAGCAGCCGACCTCGGTCCGAGGGTGTCACTGAAGCTTTCTTT. It encodes CASSRPRSEGVTEAFF.